These 29 T cell receptor beta chains came from one sample sequenced in a study of CD8 T cells in ankylosing spondylitis. TCRdb independently ran MiXCR on the 5' RACE reads; one entry per CDR3 protein. The table shows a few hundred thousand distinct CDR3 sequences, with around a tenth occurring only once. Sample: blood, either unsorted or a sorted T cell fraction (not recorded which). Every receptor here comes from a female donor with ankylosing spondylitis or in good health (not recorded which).

The chain has TRBV6-4 and TRBJ2-2; no clear D. Trimming removed 5 bases at V and 2 bases at J, with 9 bases between. The CDR3 totals 14 residues. CDR1 is MRHNA and CDR2 is SNTAGT in the germline V gene. The CDR3, as DNA: TGTGCCAGCAGTCCCGGGTCCAACACCGGGGAGCTGTTTTTT. Its protein product is CASSPGSNTGELFF.

This clonotype has ten or more counts. The genes are TRBV3-1 and TRBJ1-3; perhaps TRBD1 as D (5 bases). The CDR3 consists of 15 residues. The V gene lost 1 base and the J gene lost 0 bases, with 7 bases spanning the gap. Germline V gives CDR1 LGHDT, CDR2 YNNKEL (reference sequence). The CDR3 loop is CASSQGQSSGNTIYF. CDR3 DNA sequence: TGTGCCAGCAGCCAAGGACAGAGCTCTGGAAACACCATATATTTT.

This clonotype showed up many times. The rearrangement links TRBV12-3 or TRBV12-4 to TRBJ2-1; no clear D. The length of the CDR3 is 15 residues. Trimming pared 2 bases from V and 9 bases from J, leaving 17 bases between. Written as DNA, the CDR3 is TGTGCCAGCAGTTTAAGGTCATCCCGGACGAGTGAGCAGTTCTTC. Translated: CASSLRSSRTSEQFF.

This clonotype was seen ten or more times. A read error may produce the germline difference seen at one junction end. The V gene is TRBV15, the J gene TRBJ1-1, with D perhaps TRBD1 (5 bases). The germline V gene encodes CDR1 LNHNV and CDR2 YYDKDF (reference sequence). This CDR3 has 15 amino acids. CDR3 region: CATSRGSGTNTEAFF. The CDR3 region has the DNA TGTGCCACCAGCAGAGGATCAGGGACGAACACTGAAGCCTTCTTT.

This chain joins TRBV7-8 and TRBJ2-7, with TRBD1 matching over 9 bases. V trimming: 5 bases; J trimming: 7 bases; junction bases outside the gene matches: 9. The CDR3 totals 14 residues. Germline CDR1 reads SGHVS; CDR2 reads FQNEAQ. The CDR3 loop reads CASSLIQGASEQYF. DNA of the CDR3: TGTGCCAGCAGCCTGATACAGGGGGCGAGTGAGCAGTACTTC. The full variable domain, completed using reference TRBV7-8 and TRBJ2-7, is GAGVSQSPRYKVAKRGQDVALRCDPISGHVSLFWYQQALGQGPEFLTYFQNEAQLDKSGLPSDRFFAERPEGSVSTLKIQRTQQEDSAVYLCASSLIQGASEQYFGPGTRLTVT.

This clonotype was observed many times. This chain connects TRBV20-1 to TRBJ2-1, with D unresolved. The CDR3 extends over 12 amino acids. Trimming took off 0 bases at V and 11 bases at J, with 11 bases between the two ends. CDR1 and CDR2 (germline): DFQATT, SNEGSKA (reference sequence). In DNA, the CDR3 is TGCAGTGCTAGAGATCCCCCAGCTCAGCAGTTCTTC. This sequence encodes CSARDPPAQQFF.

This clonotype was recorded at least ten times. This rearrangement joins TRBV27 to TRBJ2-7; possible D gene TRBD2, 6 bases. Germline V lookup: CDR1 MNHEY, CDR2 SMNVEV (reference sequence). There are 14 residues in the CDR3. V shed 5 bases and J shed 0 bases, with 11 bases lying between them. CDR3 bases: TGTGCCAGCAGTCGAGCGGGTAACTCCTACGAGCAGTACTTC. As protein: CASSRAGNSYEQYF.

This clonotype appeared many times. This chain joins TRBV15 and TRBJ2-1, with no clear D. V dropped 4 bases and J dropped 3 bases, with 4 bases sitting between them. Looked up from germline, CDR1 is LNHNV and CDR2 is YYDKDF (reference sequence). The CDR3 contains 12 residues. The CDR3 loop is CATSTYYNEQFF. The DNA for the CDR3 is TGTGCCACCAGCACCTACTACAATGAGCAGTTCTTC.

This clonotype was picked up many times. The V gene is TRBV28, the J gene TRBJ1-2; possible D gene TRBD1, 6 bases. This CDR3 spans 12 amino acids. The germline CDR1 and CDR2 sequences are MDHEN and SYDVKM. V was cut by 6 bases and J by 7 bases, with 12 bases left in between. The CDR3 here is CASRPGDGGYTF. The CDR3 region has the DNA TGTGCCAGCAGGCCAGGGGATGGTGGCTACACCTTC.

This clonotype was seen ten or more times. This chain connects TRBV7-9 to TRBJ1-1; 9 bases are shared with TRBD1. V was pared by 5 bases and J by 0 bases, with 7 bases of the junction left unmatched. The germline CDR1 and CDR2 sequences are SEHNR and FQNEAQ (reference sequence). The CDR3 has 16 residues. As DNA, the CDR3 is TGTGCCAGCAGCCCGAAACAGGGGGCTATGAACACTGAAGCTTTCTTT. It codes for CASSPKQGAMNTEAFF.

This clonotype showed up many times. The chain employs TRBV5-1 and TRBJ2-1; D is ambiguous. Germline CDR1 SGHRS, CDR2 YFSETQ. This CDR3 has 15 residues. The V end lost 4 bases, the J end lost 0 bases, and 11 bases lay between the germline ends. The CDR3 DNA reads as TGCGCCAGCAGCCCCAGTCTAAACTCCTACAATGAGCAGTTCTTC. Its protein product is CASSPSLNSYNEQFF.

This clonotype was counted at least ten times. The CDR3 protein is CSARGGYETQYF. The CDR3 DNA reads TGCAGTGCTAGAGGAGGTTATGAGACCCAGTACTTC. The chain carries TRBV20-1 and TRBJ2-5; no definite D call. The germline V and J ends were trimmed by 1 base and 5 bases, with 8 bases remaining between them. Germline assignment: CDR1 DFQATT and CDR2 SNEGSKA (reference sequence). The CDR3 consists of 12 residues.

The rearrangement joins TRBV24-1 to TRBJ2-1; 9 bases match TRBD1. J lost 8 bases, V lost 5 bases, and 9 bases had no gene match. The germline V gene encodes CDR1 KGHDR and CDR2 SFDVKD. There are 15 residues in the CDR3. The CDR3 sequence is CATSALDRGGDEQFF. CDR3 DNA sequence: TGTGCCACCAGTGCCTTGGACAGGGGAGGCGATGAGCAGTTCTTC.

This clonotype was seen repeatedly, ten times or more. The CDR3 sequence is CAAAGTSDSPYEQYF. CDR3 sequence (DNA): TGTGCCGCGGCCGGGACTAGTGATTCCCCCTACGAGCAGTACTTC. The chain recombines TRBV10-3 with TRBJ2-7; 8 positions match TRBD2. Per the germline V gene, CDR1 is ENHRY and CDR2 is SYGVKD. This CDR3 has 15 amino acids. Losses at the gene ends were 11 bases for V and 2 bases for J; bases not matched to a gene: 14.

This clonotype appeared a few times. V and J are TRBV20-1 and TRBJ1-6; 10 bases map to TRBD1. Trimming at V came to 8 bases and at J to 9 bases, leaving 4 bases not matched to a gene. This CDR3 is 12 amino acids long. From germline, CDR1 is DFQATT and CDR2 SNEGSKA (reference sequence). CDR3 residues: CSRGDRGSPLHF. CDR3 DNA sequence: TGCAGTCGGGGGGACAGGGGTTCACCCCTCCACTTT.

This clonotype has only a few counts. V and J are TRBV7-8 and TRBJ2-7; perhaps D is TRBD1 or TRBD2 (5 bases each). The germline V gene encodes CDR1 SGHVS and CDR2 FQNEAQ. The CDR3 runs 14 residues. The V gene lost 1 base and the J gene lost 4 bases, with 11 bases spanning the gap. CDR3: CASSLESGSYEQYF. For the CDR3, the DNA is TGTGCCAGCAGCTTAGAATCAGGGAGTTACGAGCAGTACTTC.

In its sample, this clonotype was seen many times. The V call is TRBV20-1, the J call TRBJ1-5; D unclear. The CDR3 extends over 13 amino acids. Germline loops: CDR1 DFQATT, CDR2 SNEGSKA (reference sequence). The V and J ends lost 5 bases and 0 bases respectively, with 8 bases between them. The CDR3 DNA sequence: TGCAGTGCTGCCCTCGGTAGCAATCAGCCCCAGCATTTT. Translating gives CSAALGSNQPQHF.

This clonotype has only a few counts. This chain links TRBV4-3 with TRBJ2-2; 9 nucleotides align to TRBD1. This CDR3 has 16 amino acids. V shed 1 base, J shed 1 base, and the junction held 1 base outside the gene matches. CDR1 LGHNA and CDR2 YSLEER come from the germline V gene. As DNA, the CDR3 is TGCGCCAGCAGCCAAGGGACAGGGGTGAACACCGGGGAGCTGTTTTTT. This sequence encodes CASSQGTGVNTGELFF.

The chain carries TRBV7-9 and TRBJ2-3, with 11 bases that match TRBD2. Germline V gives CDR1 SEHNR, CDR2 FQNEAQ (reference sequence). This CDR3 spans 14 amino acids. V was pared by 7 bases and J by 6 bases, with 6 bases of the junction left unmatched. The CDR3 DNA reads TGTGCCAGCACCGTCCGGACTAGCGGGGATACGCAGTATTTT. The encoded protein is CASTVRTSGDTQYF.

About this clonotype itself: A much larger clone differs from this one at a single base, so this may be a read error. This chain joins TRBV4-3 and TRBJ2-7, with 7 bases identical to TRBD2. Germline lookup yields CDR1 LGHNA and CDR2 YSLEER. The CDR3 has 17 amino acids. DNA of the CDR3: TGCGCCAGCAGCCAAGATAGAGCTAGCGGCTCCTCCTACGAGCGGTACTTC. Protein sequence: CASSQDRASGSSYERYF.

There are many counts of this clonotype. The chain uses TRBV29-1 and TRBJ2-7; D possibly corresponds to TRBD1 (5 bases). The germline CDR1 and CDR2 sequences are SQVTM and ANQGSEA. The V end lost 1 base, the J end lost 7 bases, and 11 bases lay between the germline ends. The length of the CDR3 is 12 residues. The chain's CDR3 is CSVEVTKGEQYF. The CDR3, as DNA: TGCAGCGTTGAAGTTACGAAGGGGGAGCAGTACTTC.

Points on this clonotype: This may come from a read error, since a much larger clone is one base off. V usage is TRBV10-3 and J usage is TRBJ2-7; D is tentatively TRBD1 or TRBD2 (5 bases each). The CDR3 contains 14 residues. The germline V gene has CDR1 ENHRY and CDR2 SYGVKD. The CDR3 DNA reads as TGTGCCTTCAGTGTAGGGACGATGGACTACGAGCAGTACTTC. This translates into CAFSVGTMDYEQYF.

There are many counts of this clonotype. The V call is TRBV12-3 or TRBV12-4, the J call TRBJ1-6; 7 bases map to TRBD1. The CDR3 length is 14 residues. The ends lost 5 bases at V and 7 bases at J; junction bases unmatched: 5. CDR3 loop: CASSRTGPNSPLHF. The DNA of the CDR3 is TGTGCCAGCAGTCGGACAGGCCCAAATTCACCCCTCCACTTT.

This clonotype was detected ten times or more. The chain couples TRBV5-5 to TRBJ2-7, with D possibly called TRBD1 or TRBD2 (5 bases each). In germline, CDR1 is SGHKS, CDR2 YYEKEE (reference sequence). V lost 2 bases and J lost 7, with 13 bases in between. The CDR3 is made up of 13 amino acids. This chain's CDR3 is CASSFGTEGEQYF. CDR3 nucleotides: TGTGCCAGCAGCTTTGGAACAGAGGGGGAGCAGTACTTC.

This clonotype has ten or more counts. The rearrangement uses TRBV10-3 and TRBJ1-5; D not certain. The CDR3 runs to 13 residues. In germline, CDR1 is ENHRY, CDR2 SYGVKD. V dropped 3 bases and J dropped 4 bases, with 7 bases sitting between them. The CDR3 region has the DNA TGTGCCATCAGTGATGGAGTTAATCAGCCCCAGCATTTT. Translating gives CAISDGVNQPQHF.

This clonotype was seen at least ten times. The chain recombines TRBV9 with TRBJ2-7, with 11 bases aligning to TRBD2. The CDR3 covers 15 residues. The trim removed 0 bases at V and 6 bases at J, leaving 5 bases unmatched. Germline assignment: CDR1 SGDLS and CDR2 YYNGEE. The CDR3 DNA is TGTGCCAGCAGCGTAGAGCCTAGCGGGGGGCGCGAGCAGTACTTC. Translating it yields CASSVEPSGGREQYF.

The chain recombines TRBV24-1 with TRBJ1-1; perhaps TRBD1 as D (6 bases). V lost 7 bases to trimming and J lost 2 bases, with 16 bases between them. This CDR3 region has 15 residues. Germline CDR1 reads KGHDR; CDR2 reads SFDVKD. As DNA, the CDR3 is TGTGCCACCAGGCATGGGGGGCAGGACAACACTGAAGCTTTCTTT. Amino acid sequence: CATRHGGQDNTEAFF.

This clonotype has a count of ten or more. This sequence joins TRBV20-1 and TRBJ1-5; D gene unclear. The germline gives CDR1 DFQATT, CDR2 SNEGSKA (reference sequence). CDR3 length equals 14 residues. V lost 4 bases and J lost 4, with 14 bases in between. For the CDR3, the DNA is TGCAGTGCTACTCTACCGGACCCAAATCAGCCCCAGCATTTT. Its protein is CSATLPDPNQPQHF.

This clonotype was recorded many times. V usage is TRBV5-5 and J usage is TRBJ2-7; 9 nucleotides align to TRBD1. Trimming removed 0 bases from V and 2 bases from J; junction bases left unmatched: 3. This CDR3 contains 15 residues. Looked up from germline, CDR1 is SGHKS and CDR2 is YYEKEE (reference sequence). CDR3 in amino acids: CASSLAGTGTYEQYF. Here the CDR3 DNA reads TGTGCCAGCAGCTTGGCCGGGACAGGGACCTACGAGCAGTACTTC.